Each of the 29 T cell receptor beta chains below was sequenced from the same sample in a study of blood T cells in healthy people across ages. Sample-barcoded 5' priming and a J-beta primer mix drove a second PCR of about 6 to 11 cycles. In TCRdb, the 5' RACE reads were re-called with MiXCR into one record per CDR3 protein. The data show some 1.6 million distinct CDR3 sequences, roughly a third seen once. The sample consisted of blood. These receptors originate from a woman aged 25 to 45 in good health.

This clonotype was seen only once. A much larger clone differs by one base, so this may be a read error. Because it lacks the conserved phenylalanine or tryptophan at the end, this CDR3 is likely a read error. V usage is TRBV9 and J usage is TRBJ2-7; the match to TRBD1 covers 7 bases. J was trimmed by 1 base and V by 0 bases; bases with no gene match: 4. In germline, CDR1 is SGDLS, CDR2 YYNGEE. This CDR3 is built from 15 residues. The CDR3 spells CASSVGQGISYEQYL. The CDR3 DNA is TGTGCCAGCAGCGTAGGACAGGGTATATCCTACGAGCAGTACCTC.

The chain combines TRBV18 with TRBJ2-1; TRBD2 might be the D (5 bases). Trimming took 2 bases from V and 9 from J, leaving 11 bases between them. This CDR3 spans 13 amino acids. The germline CDR1 and CDR2 sequences are KGHSH and LQKENI. As DNA, the CDR3 is TGTGCCAGCTCACCAGGGAGAAGCGGTGAGCAGTTCTTC. Its protein is CASSPGRSGEQFF.

CDR3 sequence reads: CATSTRQGVGSPLHF. CDR3 nucleotides: TGTGCCACCAGCACGCGACAGGGGGTTGGCTCACCCCTCCACTTT. V and J are TRBV15 and TRBJ1-6; 9 bases align to TRBD1. Unmatched junction bases numbered 8, after V lost 4 bases and J lost 10 bases. The germline CDR1 and CDR2 sequences are LNHNV and YYDKDF (reference sequence). This CDR3 contains 15 residues.

The V gene is TRBV7-8, the J gene TRBJ2-1; 10 bases match TRBD2. The CDR3 length is 16 residues. V shed 2 bases and J 8 bases; nucleotides not matched to a gene: 9. Germline V CDR1 and CDR2: SGHVS, FQNEAQ. CDR3 amino acids: CASSLTAGGSVYEQFF. Here the CDR3 DNA reads TGTGCCAGCAGCTTAACAGCGGGAGGGTCTGTATATGAGCAGTTCTTC.

V is TRBV6-5 and J is TRBJ1-2; D call uncertain. The length of the CDR3 is 13 residues. In germline, CDR1 is MNHEY, CDR2 SVGAGI. Between the trimmed V and J ends, which lost 2 bases and 3 bases, there was a span of 7 bases. CDR3 DNA sequence: TGTGCCAGCAGTTACGGTCCAGACTATGGCTACACCTTC. This encodes CASSYGPDYGYTF.

This chain uses TRBV6-4 with TRBJ1-4; 7 positions match TRBD1. Germline CDR1 MRHNA, CDR2 SNTAGT. The ends lost 4 bases at V and 3 bases at J; junction bases unmatched: 17. The CDR3 spans 19 residues. The CDR3 here is CASSGRRDRAFAANEKLFF. CDR3 coding DNA: TGTGCCAGCAGTGGCCGTAGAGACAGGGCTTTCGCGGCTAATGAAAAACTGTTTTTT.

This clonotype has a handful of counts. The J gene is TRBJ2-1, the V gene TRBV7-9; TRBD2 matches 10 bases. The germline V gene has CDR1 SEHNR and CDR2 FQNEAQ (reference sequence). J lost 6 bases, V lost 2 bases, and 7 bases had no gene match. This CDR3 comprises 16 residues. The CDR3 here is CASSLMTPSGSNEQFF. CDR3 nucleotide sequence: TGTGCCAGCAGCTTAATGACTCCTAGCGGGAGCAATGAGCAGTTCTTC. Full variable domain (missing parts from reference TRBV7-9 and TRBJ2-1): DTGVSQNPRHKITKRGQNVTFRCDPISEHNRLYWYRQTLGQGPEFLTYFQNEAQLEKSRLLSDRFSAERPKGSFSTLEIQRTEQGDSAMYLCASSLMTPSGSNEQFFGPGTRLTVL.

A note on this clonotype: One end of the junction does not line up with germline, which may come from a read error. The J gene is TRBJ2-2, the V gene TRBV3-1; D unclear. The CDR3 is 15 amino acids. The germline gives CDR1 LGHDT, CDR2 YNNKEL (reference sequence). CDR3 protein: CTSSWTFRNTGELFF. The CDR3 DNA reads as TGTACCAGCAGCTGGACCTTTCGAAACACCGGGGAGCTGTTTTTT.

This clonotype was seen more than once but under ten times. The V gene is TRBV4-1, the J gene TRBJ2-1; perhaps TRBD2 as D (6 bases). V gave up 2 bases and J gave up 7 bases, with 12 bases separating them. Germline V gives CDR1 MGHRA, CDR2 YSYEKL. The CDR3 spans 14 residues. CDR3 sequence (DNA): TGCGCCAGCAGCCAATTTAACCGGGGGAATGAGCAGTTCTTC. Translation gives CASSQFNRGNEQFF.

The chain has TRBV2 and TRBJ2-4; 7 nucleotides line up with TRBD2. Gene TRBJ2-7 matches the end of the DNA better, so the J call may be wrong. Per germline, CDR1 SNHLY and CDR2 FYNNEI. This CDR3 contains 15 residues. DNA for the CDR3: TGTGCCAGCAGTTCTCCGGGGACTACTTCGAGCGAGCAGTACTTC. As protein: CASSSPGTTSSEQYF.

The genes are TRBV5-1 and TRBJ1-2; 9 positions agree with TRBD1. J was trimmed by 8 bases and V by 3 bases; bases with no gene match: 11. This CDR3 is built from 15 residues. Germline CDR1 and CDR2: SGHRS and YFSETQ. CDR3 region: CASSSLPDRGGGYTF. CDR3 sequence (DNA): TGCGCCAGCAGCTCCCTCCCGGACAGGGGAGGAGGCTACACCTTC.

In its sample, this clonotype was seen a few times. The chain couples TRBV3-1 to TRBJ2-5, with 7 bases identical to TRBD1. Trimming removed 0 bases from V and 3 bases from J; junction bases left unmatched: 4. This CDR3 is built from 15 residues. Germline CDR1 reads LGHDT; CDR2 reads YNNKEL (reference sequence). The CDR3 here is CASSQESGTEETQYF. Here the CDR3 DNA reads TGTGCCAGCAGCCAAGAATCCGGGACAGAAGAGACCCAGTACTTC.

This rearrangement joins TRBV29-1 to TRBJ1-2; a possible D gene is TRBD1 (6 bases). CDR1 is SQVTM and CDR2 is ANQGSEA in the germline V gene. Deletions cut 4 bases from V and 3 bases from J, with 9 bases between. This CDR3 region has 12 residues. CDR3 nucleotide sequence: TGCAGCGTTGTAGAGGGGGACTATGGCTACACCTTC. Translation: CSVVEGDYGYTF.

This clonotype was detected many times. The gene calls are TRBV27 and TRBJ2-7; the match to TRBD2 covers 9 bases. V shed 6 bases, J shed 2 bases, and the junction held 5 bases outside the gene matches. This CDR3 has 14 amino acids. The germline V gene encodes CDR1 MNHEY and CDR2 SMNVEV (reference sequence). In DNA form, the CDR3 reads TGTGCCAGCAGGACGACTAGCGGACCCTACGAGCAGTACTTC. It is translated as CASRTTSGPYEQYF.

The rearrangement joins TRBV10-3 to TRBJ2-1; 10 positions match TRBD1. Germline trimming cut 3 bases from V and 8 bases from J; bases unmatched to any gene: 7. CDR1 and CDR2 from the germline V gene are ENHRY and SYGVKD. This CDR3 spans 15 amino acids. In DNA form, the CDR3 reads TGTGCCATCAGTGATATCGGACAGGGGGGGGATGAGCAGTTCTTC. Its translation: CAISDIGQGGDEQFF.

This clonotype was counted a few times. The chain carries TRBV6-6 and TRBJ2-3, with 14 positions matching TRBD2. Per germline, CDR1 MNHNY and CDR2 SVGAGI (reference sequence). The CDR3 runs 16 residues. After removal of 6 bases from V and 5 bases from J, the junction contained 7 bases not matched to a gene. CDR3 residues: CASSSGLAGVVDTQYF. For the CDR3, the DNA is TGTGCCAGCAGCTCGGGACTAGCGGGGGTGGTAGATACGCAGTATTTT.

The rearrangement joins TRBV3-1 to TRBJ2-3; no definite D call. V gave up 1 base and J gave up 4 bases, with 15 bases separating them. This CDR3 region has 16 residues. From germline, CDR1 is LGHDT and CDR2 YNNKEL (reference sequence). In DNA form, the CDR3 reads TGTGCCAGCAGCCAAGGCCTCGTCTCCCGCCCAGATACGCAGTATTTT. Translated: CASSQGLVSRPDTQYF.

This clonotype has a handful of counts. J is TRBJ2-4 and V is TRBV2, with 7 bases lining up with TRBD2. V lost 1 base, J lost 0 bases, and 6 bases stayed unmatched. Germline lookup yields CDR1 SNHLY and CDR2 FYNNEI. The CDR3 length is 17 residues. In DNA form, the CDR3 reads TGTGCCAGCAGTGAAGGTACCAGGGAGGGAGCCAAAAACATTCAGTACTTC. It codes for CASSEGTREGAKNIQYF.

This clonotype was seen only a few times. The chain recombines TRBV20-1 with TRBJ2-3, with D uncertain. CDR3 length: 13 residues. The ends were cut back, 3 bases at V and 0 bases at J, with 7 bases in the middle. The V gene's germline CDR1 is DFQATT and CDR2 SNEGSKA (reference sequence). The CDR3 is CSARRVSTDTQYF. CDR3 DNA: TGCAGTGCTAGGCGCGTCAGCACAGATACGCAGTATTTT.

The chain uses TRBV7-3 and TRBJ2-5; no clear D gene. This CDR3 is 14 amino acids long. The V end lost 5 bases, the J end lost 1 base, and 11 bases lay between the germline ends. CDR1 is SGHTA, CDR2 FQGTGA, per germline. The CDR3 is CASSPTPSQETQYF. The CDR3 DNA reads as TGTGCCAGCAGCCCTACACCGTCCCAAGAGACCCAGTACTTC.

The V and J genes are TRBV20-1 and TRBJ2-7; possibly TRBD2 for D (5 bases). CDR3 size: 15 residues. Trimming cost V 0 bases and J 2 bases, with 14 bases left between them. Germline lookup yields CDR1 DFQATT and CDR2 SNEGSKA (reference sequence). The CDR3 here is CSARDRPERAYEQYF. The CDR3 DNA reads TGCAGTGCTAGAGATCGGCCGGAGAGGGCCTACGAGCAGTACTTC.

The chain is built from TRBV2 and TRBJ1-2; D is undetermined. In germline, CDR1 is SNHLY, CDR2 FYNNEI. The CDR3 consists of 12 residues. V lost 8 bases and J 7 bases, leaving 14 bases between the germline ends. In DNA, the CDR3 is TGTGCCAGCTCGGGTCTAAGAGTTGGCTACACCTTC. Translation gives CASSGLRVGYTF.

This clonotype has only a few counts. Here the CDR3 reads CSALLQAGSSYNEQFF. In DNA form, the CDR3 reads TGCAGTGCTCTTCTTCAAGCGGGGAGCTCCTACAATGAGCAGTTCTTC. The chain couples TRBV20-1 to TRBJ2-1; TRBD2 matches 7 bases. The V gene end was trimmed by 5 bases and the J gene end by 0 bases; junction bases not matched to a gene: 10. The V gene's germline CDR1 is DFQATT and CDR2 SNEGSKA (reference sequence). CDR3 length: 16 residues.

There are a few counts of this clonotype. This chain joins TRBV9 and TRBJ1-2; D ambiguous. Germline V gene sequence: CDR1 SGDLS, CDR2 YYNGEE. This CDR3 contains 14 residues. V lost 0 bases and J lost 5, with 11 bases in between. The CDR3 region has the DNA TGTGCCAGCAGCGTAGAGACTGGACCTTATGGCTACACCTTC. Protein: CASSVETGPYGYTF.

Remarks on this clonotype: At one boundary the junction diverges from the germline segment, which might be a read error. The rearrangement links TRBV5-1 to TRBJ1-1; possible D gene TRBD1, 5 bases. Germline CDR1 is SGHRS and CDR2 is YFSETQ. The CDR3 is 15 amino acids. Here the CDR3 reads CASSLEGVGNTEAFF. The CDR3 DNA reads TGTGCCAGCAGCTTGGAAGGGGTAGGGAACACTGAAGCTTTCTTT.

This clonotype was detected a few times. The chain has TRBV9 and TRBJ2-1, with D unresolved. Trimming pared 1 base from V and 4 bases from J, leaving 12 bases between. Germline assignment: CDR1 SGDLS and CDR2 YYNGEE. The CDR3 contains 15 residues. The CDR3 protein is CASSVSGDVYNEQFF. CDR3 in DNA: TGTGCCAGCAGCGTATCCGGAGATGTTTACAATGAGCAGTTCTTC.

The V call is TRBV3-1, the J call TRBJ2-1; 10 bases are a match to TRBD2. Germline lookup yields CDR1 LGHDT and CDR2 YNNKEL (reference sequence). The CDR3 covers 16 residues. The V and J ends lost 4 bases and 3 bases, in that order; junction bases with no gene match: 6. This chain's CDR3 is CASSPPTSGFYNEQFF. DNA for the CDR3: TGTGCCAGCAGCCCCCCGACTAGCGGGTTCTACAATGAGCAGTTCTTC.

The chain links TRBV7-2 to TRBJ1-5; D perhaps matches TRBD1 (5 bases). Trimming took off 3 bases at V and 5 bases at J, with 11 bases between the two ends. Germline assignment: CDR1 SGHTA and CDR2 FQGNSA. The CDR3 length is 14 residues. This CDR3 is CASSFLQGYQPQHF. CDR3 nucleotide sequence: TGTGCCAGCAGCTTCCTTCAGGGCTATCAGCCCCAGCATTTT.

This chain's CDR3 is CASMYTDTQYF. The CDR3 DNA sequence: TGTGCCAGCATGTACACAGATACGCAGTATTTT. The chain couples TRBV28 to TRBJ2-3; D is uncertain. The germline V gene has CDR1 MDHEN and CDR2 SYDVKM. CDR3 length equals 11 residues. Trimming removed 7 bases at V and 2 bases at J, with 4 bases between.